This TCR beta chain originates from a study of control samples from healthy donors and cancer patients. Here immunoSEQ multiplex PCR was the method, and the copy in TCRdb shows in-frame clones only, minus some. The repertoire consists of roughly 92,000 clones, with 85% to 90% occurring once and the leading ten covering 6% to 9.5%. The receptor comes from a woman in her sixties or seventies in good health. Source material: blood.

DNA for the CDR3: TGTGCCAGCAGTCGAGACGGTAGCAATCAGCCCCAGCATTTT. Translated: CASSRDGSNQPQHF. J is TRBJ1-5 and V is TRBV28; no firm D call. The V gene's germline CDR1 is MDHEN and CDR2 SYDVKM. This CDR3 is 14 amino acids long. Trimming took 5 bases from V and 0 from J, leaving 8 bases between them.